This TCR beta chain was profiled in a study of shared clonotypes between healthy human individuals. Sequencing used immunoSEQ multiplex PCR; TCRdb keeps in-frame clones, though not all of them. The sample has about 1.1 million clones; approximately 80% are singletons. CDR3 length: 12 amino acids. Trimming pared 4 bases from V and 6 bases from J, leaving 10 bases between. In germline, CDR1 is LGHNA, CDR2 YNFKEQ. Sequenced: memory CD4+ T cells from PBMCs. Subset defined: CD45RA-negative fraction. The chain carries TRBV4-2 and TRBJ2-7; tentatively, D is TRBD1 (5 bases). This TCR was sampled from a man aged 18 to 35 in good health. Some clones in this sample may be carry-over from other donors' samples. The DNA of the CDR3 is TGTGCCAGCAGCCCTGATCAGGGCGAGCAGTACTTC. The encoded protein is CASSPDQGEQYF.